This passage covers 30 T cell receptor beta chains from one sample sequenced in a study of T-cell memory formation after mild COVID-19. One entry per CDR3 protein, called by TCRdb with MiXCR from the 5' RACE reads. The sample yields approximately 500,000 distinct CDR3 sequences, around 27% seen once. The sequenced sample was PBMCs or a T cell subset sorted from them (not recorded which). Receptors were obtained from an adult woman who had mild COVID-19 (a few samples of this study predate the infection). Cell type and time point are not known.

The rearrangement joins TRBV20-1 to TRBJ2-1; maybe TRBD2 (6 bases). This CDR3 is built from 15 residues. Between the trimmed V and J ends, which lost 1 base and 0 bases, there was a span of 10 bases. Per germline, CDR1 DFQATT and CDR2 SNEGSKA (reference sequence). CDR3 coding DNA: TGCAGTGCTAGAGCCCGGGACTTCTCCTACAATGAGCAGTTCTTC. This encodes CSARARDFSYNEQFF.

V usage is TRBV27 and J usage is TRBJ2-1; TRBD2 might be the D (6 bases). There are 15 residues in the CDR3. V lost 6 bases, J lost 0 bases, and 12 bases lay in between. The germline CDR1 and CDR2 sequences are MNHEY and SMNVEV (reference sequence). CDR3 in DNA: TGTGCCAGCAGACACCTAGCGCGCTCCTACAATGAGCAGTTCTTC. Residues: CASRHLARSYNEQFF.

This clonotype was detected a few times. The rearrangement links TRBV12-3 or TRBV12-4 to TRBJ1-1; D is ambiguous. Trimming took off 6 bases at V and 0 bases at J, with 14 bases between the two ends. The CDR3 consists of 15 residues. The CDR3 DNA reads TGTGCCAGCAGCCTCGATTGGACGGTGAACACTGAAGCTTTCTTT. It yields the protein CASSLDWTVNTEAFF.

This chain uses TRBV9 with TRBJ2-5; tentatively, D is TRBD1 (6 bases). Germline V gene sequence: CDR1 SGDLS, CDR2 YYNGEE. CDR3 length: 16 residues. Trimming shortened V by 0 bases and J by 2 bases, and 14 bases separated the two germline ends. The CDR3 coding sequence is TGTGCCAGCAGCGTAGGGACAGATCGTTCTCAAGAGACCCAGTACTTC. Translated: CASSVGTDRSQETQYF.

This clonotype was detected only a few times. The chain combines TRBV6-6 with TRBJ1-2; D might be TRBD1 (5 bases). Germline CDR1 reads MNHNY; CDR2 reads SVGAGI (reference sequence). The CDR3 spans 11 residues. The V end was cut by 5 bases, the J end by 7 bases, with 8 bases between. CDR3 protein: CASSPRAGYTF. The CDR3 bases are TGTGCCAGCAGTCCCAGGGCTGGCTACACCTTC.

This clonotype was seen more than once but under ten times. The J gene is TRBJ1-2, the V gene TRBV7-9, with D possibly TRBD1 on 5 matching bases. The CDR3 is 14 amino acids. The V end lost 5 bases, the J end lost 8 bases, and 18 bases lay between the germline ends. Germline CDR1 and CDR2: SEHNR and FQNEAQ (reference sequence). This CDR3 is CASSPSGSRGGYTF. In nucleotides, the CDR3 is TGTGCCAGCAGCCCGTCGGGGTCGAGGGGCGGCTACACCTTC.

The CDR3 loop reads CASSLDLASGVYNEQFF. The DNA for the CDR3 is TGTGCCAGCAGCTTAGATCTAGCTAGCGGGGTATACAATGAGCAGTTCTTC. The chain couples TRBV11-2 to TRBJ2-1, with 9 bases fitting TRBD2. V shed 0 bases and J 4 bases; nucleotides not matched to a gene: 7. The CDR3 runs to 17 residues. Germline CDR1 is SGHAT and CDR2 is FQNNGV.

This sequence joins TRBV5-5 and TRBJ1-3; TRBD1 might be the D (5 bases). V was trimmed by 4 bases and J by 0 bases, leaving 11 bases between them. The CDR3 is 15 residues long. The germline V gene has CDR1 SGHKS and CDR2 YYEKEE (reference sequence). CDR3 DNA: TGTGCCAGCAGCCCCGACAGCTACTCTGGAAACACCATATATTTT. Its protein product is CASSPDSYSGNTIYF.

The CDR3 here is CASSATSWGRGEKLFF. Here the CDR3 DNA reads TGTGCCAGCAGCGCCACTTCTTGGGGGAGAGGTGAAAAACTGTTTTTT. The J gene is TRBJ1-4, the V gene TRBV5-6; the D gene is possibly TRBD1 (5 bases). The CDR3 is made up of 16 amino acids. Germline loops: CDR1 SGHDT, CDR2 YYEEEE. V lost 4 bases and J 7 bases, leaving 20 bases between the germline ends.

The chain couples TRBV2 to TRBJ2-7; D ambiguous. V was pared by 3 bases and J by 3 bases, with 3 bases between. This CDR3 contains 11 residues. Germline CDR1 and CDR2: SNHLY and FYNNEI. The CDR3 region is CASSENYEQYF. Here the CDR3 DNA reads TGTGCCAGCAGTGAGAACTACGAGCAGTACTTC.

The gene calls are TRBV7-9 and TRBJ1-3; D unclear. The V gene lost 8 bases and the J gene lost 4 bases, with 6 bases spanning the gap. CDR1 is SEHNR and CDR2 is FQNEAQ in the germline V gene (reference sequence). The CDR3 is 11 residues long. The CDR3 protein is CASVWGNTIYF. The DNA for the CDR3 is TGTGCCAGCGTATGGGGAAACACCATATATTTT.

The table lists this clonotype with a few counts. The chain's CDR3 is CASGGQVLQWQYF. CDR3 sequence (DNA): TGTGCCAGCGGGGGACAGGTACTTCAGTGGCAGTACTTC. The chain recombines TRBV6-1 with TRBJ2-7; 8 nucleotides align to TRBD1. After removal of 8 bases from V and 9 bases from J, the junction contained 12 bases not matched to a gene. The germline V gene encodes CDR1 MNHNS and CDR2 SASEGT. This CDR3 spans 13 amino acids.

V gene TRBV24-1 combines with J gene TRBJ2-7; D remains unclear. The CDR3 length is 12 residues. The V end lost 6 bases, the J end lost 1 base, and 6 bases lay between the germline ends. From germline, CDR1 is KGHDR and CDR2 SFDVKD. The CDR3 nucleotides are TGTGCCACCAGTCAAACTTCCTACGAGCAGTACTTC. Translation gives CATSQTSYEQYF.

This clonotype occurred many times. The genes are TRBV11-2 and TRBJ2-1; 9 bases line up with TRBD2. In germline, CDR1 is SGHAT, CDR2 FQNNGV. The V gene end was trimmed by 0 bases and the J gene end by 3 bases; junction bases not matched to a gene: 3. The CDR3 runs 16 residues. CDR3: CASSLEPAGGYNEQFF. As DNA, the CDR3 is TGTGCCAGCAGCTTAGAACCAGCGGGAGGCTACAATGAGCAGTTCTTC. The full variable domain, rest sourced from reference TRBV11-2 and TRBJ2-1, is EAGVAQSPRYKIIEKRQSVAFWCNPISGHATLYWYQQILGQGPKLLIQFQNNGVVDDSQLPKDRFSAERLKGVDSTLKIQPAKLEDSAVYLCASSLEPAGGYNEQFFGPGTRLTVL.

This clonotype was detected a few times. The chain has TRBV24-1 and TRBJ1-2; D possibly corresponds to TRBD1 (6 bases). This CDR3 spans 14 amino acids. Trimming took 7 bases from V and 7 from J, leaving 18 bases between them. Looked up from germline, CDR1 is KGHDR and CDR2 is SFDVKD. This CDR3 reads CATRNPGQSAGYTF. The CDR3 DNA reads TGTGCCACCAGGAACCCGGGACAATCGGCTGGCTACACCTTC.

The table lists this clonotype with a few counts. The V call is TRBV7-2, the J call TRBJ2-5; no reliable D call. Deletions cut 5 bases from V and 7 bases from J, with 11 bases between. CDR3 size: 12 residues. The germline V gene has CDR1 SGHTA and CDR2 FQGNSA. The CDR3 loop reads CASSPAVVTQYF. The CDR3 DNA follows: TGTGCCAGCAGCCCCGCGGTCGTGACCCAGTACTTC.

V is TRBV2 and J is TRBJ2-1, with 9 nucleotides matching TRBD2. This CDR3 has 18 amino acids. V dropped 9 bases and J dropped 0; count of bases not matched to a gene: 15. From germline, CDR1 is SNHLY and CDR2 FYNNEI. CDR3 in DNA: TGTGCCAGTATGGGGTGGCTAGCGGGGCCAAGCTCCTACAATGAGCAGTTCTTC. Residues: CASMGWLAGPSSYNEQFF.

The rearrangement joins TRBV27 to TRBJ2-7; a weak D match, TRBD2 (7 bases). CDR3 length: 14 residues. Germline V CDR1 and CDR2: MNHEY, SMNVEV (reference sequence). Trimming removed 7 bases from V and 3 bases from J, with 16 bases in between. CDR3 loop: CASKGGTFHYEQYF. As DNA, the CDR3 is TGTGCCAGCAAGGGGGGGACCTTCCACTACGAGCAGTACTTC.

This clonotype has at least ten counts. V gene TRBV20-1 combines with J gene TRBJ2-1; TRBD1 is a possible D gene (5 bases). This CDR3 region has 17 residues. Trimming left V 2 bases short and J 0 bases short, with 17 bases between. Per the germline V gene, CDR1 is DFQATT and CDR2 is SNEGSKA (reference sequence). DNA of the CDR3: TGCAGTGCTAGAATCGTGGGGCGGATAAGCTCCTACAATGAGCAGTTCTTC. This sequence encodes CSARIVGRISSYNEQFF.

The chain is built from TRBV7-3 and TRBJ1-1; D gene unclear. V was clipped by 3 bases and J by 1 base, with 9 bases between them. The CDR3 consists of 14 residues. Germline lookup yields CDR1 SGHTA and CDR2 FQGTGA. The DNA of the CDR3 is TGTGCCAGCAGCTTCGGACTCGGGAACACTGAAGCTTTCTTT. This translates into CASSFGLGNTEAFF.

The genes are TRBV20-1 and TRBJ1-6; no reliable D call. Trimming left V 3 bases short and J 5 bases short, with 2 bases between. Germline CDR1 is DFQATT and CDR2 is SNEGSKA (reference sequence). The CDR3 consists of 11 residues. CDR3 protein: CSASHNSPLHF. CDR3 DNA sequence: TGCAGTGCTAGCCATAATTCACCCCTCCACTTT.

CDR3: CAISVSLAGGRYEQYF. CDR3 sequence (DNA): TGTGCCATCAGCGTATCACTAGCGGGAGGACGCTACGAGCAGTACTTC. The chain carries TRBV10-3 and TRBJ2-7; 12 bases line up with TRBD2. This CDR3 has 16 amino acids. Germline V gene sequence: CDR1 ENHRY, CDR2 SYGVKD. J gave up 3 bases and V 6 bases, and 9 bases lay outside the gene matches.

The chain combines TRBV13 with TRBJ2-5; D possibly uses TRBD1 or TRBD2 (5 bases each). V lost 7 bases, J lost 5 bases, and 14 bases lay in between. The CDR3 totals 13 residues. Looked up from germline, CDR1 is PRHDT and CDR2 is FYEKMQ (reference sequence). The CDR3 loop reads CASTLRGAETQYF. CDR3 nucleotide sequence: TGTGCCAGCACCCTTCGGGGCGCCGAGACCCAGTACTTC.

This clonotype was counted only a few times. This chain joins TRBV5-1 and TRBJ2-6, with 8 bases lining up with TRBD1. The CDR3 has 17 amino acids. Germline CDR1 and CDR2: SGHRS and YFSETQ. The V and J ends lost 10 bases and 0 bases, in that order; junction bases with no gene match: 12. This CDR3 reads CAPQRDRPPSGANVLTF. The CDR3 DNA reads TGCGCCCCCCAGAGGGACAGGCCACCCTCTGGGGCCAACGTCCTGACTTTC.

A few counts support this clonotype. The chain joins TRBV6-5 to TRBJ1-5; possible D gene TRBD1, 5 bases. The V and J ends lost 8 bases and 3 bases respectively, with 11 bases between them. Germline V gene lookup returns CDR1 MNHEY and CDR2 SVGAGI. This CDR3 has 13 residues. CDR3 DNA sequence: TGTGCCAGCCGGGACCGTCCCAATCAGCCCCAGCATTTT. Translating gives CASRDRPNQPQHF.

This clonotype was observed a handful of times. The chain employs TRBV20-1 and TRBJ2-3, with 14 nucleotides matching TRBD2. Germline V gives CDR1 DFQATT, CDR2 SNEGSKA (reference sequence). Trimming removed 3 bases from V and 8 bases from J; junction bases left unmatched: 7. The CDR3 covers 15 residues. Written as DNA, the CDR3 is TGCAGTGCTAGTGGGACTAGCGGGAGACGGGTTACGCAGTATTTT. Residues: CSASGTSGRRVTQYF.

V gene TRBV7-6 combines with J gene TRBJ2-1, with a tentative D call TRBD1 (5 bases). The V and J ends lost 1 base and 3 bases respectively, with 16 bases between them. This CDR3 is 17 amino acids long. Germline assignment: CDR1 SGHVS and CDR2 FNYEAQ. The CDR3 bases are TGTGCCAGCAGCTTAGGGTTGGGCACAGGTCTCTACAATGAGCAGTTCTTC. Protein product: CASSLGLGTGLYNEQFF.

This rearrangement joins TRBV7-9 to TRBJ1-1, with 7 bases fitting TRBD1. Germline V gene sequence: CDR1 SEHNR, CDR2 FQNEAQ (reference sequence). The CDR3 extends over 12 amino acids. The V and J ends lost 3 bases and 8 bases, in that order; junction bases with no gene match: 3. Here the CDR3 reads CASSFAGGEAFF. CDR3 coding DNA: TGTGCCAGCAGCTTTGCAGGGGGAGAAGCTTTCTTT.

The gene calls are TRBV20-1 and TRBJ1-2, with no clear D. V was clipped by 3 bases and J by 8 bases, with 22 bases between them. Germline-derived CDR1 and CDR2 are DFQATT and SNEGSKA (reference sequence). The CDR3 is 15 residues long. DNA of the CDR3: TGCAGTGCTAGGGATGAGGTTATCTACCAGTACGGCTACACCTTC. This sequence encodes CSARDEVIYQYGYTF.

This clonotype was picked up a small number of times. V gene TRBV7-9 combines with J gene TRBJ1-1; D is unclear. Deletions cut 8 bases from V and 3 bases from J, with 13 bases between. The CDR3 loop spans 13 amino acids. Germline CDR1 reads SEHNR; CDR2 reads FQNEAQ (reference sequence). CDR3 amino acids: CASPTRNDTEAFF. Here the CDR3 DNA reads TGTGCCAGCCCGACTAGAAATGACACTGAAGCTTTCTTT.